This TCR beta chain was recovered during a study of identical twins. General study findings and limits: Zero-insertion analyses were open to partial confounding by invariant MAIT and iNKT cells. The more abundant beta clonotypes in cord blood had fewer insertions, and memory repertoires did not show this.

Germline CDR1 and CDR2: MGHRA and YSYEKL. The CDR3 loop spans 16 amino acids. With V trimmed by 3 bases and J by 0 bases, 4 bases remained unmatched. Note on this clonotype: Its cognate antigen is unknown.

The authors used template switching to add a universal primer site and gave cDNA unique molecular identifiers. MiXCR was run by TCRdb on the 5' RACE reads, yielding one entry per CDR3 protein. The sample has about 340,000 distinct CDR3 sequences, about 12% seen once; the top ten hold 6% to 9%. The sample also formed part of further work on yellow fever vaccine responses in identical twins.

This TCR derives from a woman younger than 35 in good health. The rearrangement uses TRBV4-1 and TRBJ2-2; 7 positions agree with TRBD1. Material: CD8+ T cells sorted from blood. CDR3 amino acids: CASSQDRFANTGELFF. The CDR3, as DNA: TGCGCCAGCAGCCAGGACAGGTTCGCGAACACCGGGGAGCTGTTTTTT.